The 22 T cell receptor beta chains below were found in one sample sequenced in a study of PD-L1 blockade in urothelial cancer. Profiled with immunoSEQ multiplex PCR; TCRdb holds only in-frame clones, not every one. The table records around 49,000 clones, about 88% of them present only once. The time point is: peripheral blood 6 weeks after treatment start. Sample: PBMCs, taken around atezolizumab (anti-PD-L1) treatment. These receptors all come from a man aged 55 to 70 with urothelial cancer.

The chain links TRBV5-4 to TRBJ2-3; 11 bases line up with TRBD2. The V gene end was trimmed by 0 bases and the J gene end by 6 bases; junction bases not matched to a gene: 12. There are 18 residues in the CDR3. CDR1 is SGHNT, CDR2 YYREEE, per germline (reference sequence). For the CDR3, the DNA is TGTGCCAGCAGCTTGGCCGCCCTTAGCGGGAGGGCCACCGATACGCAGTATTTT. Its protein is CASSLAALSGRATDTQYF.

This clone was detected only a few times. The V gene is TRBV5-6, the J gene TRBJ1-1; D may be TRBD1 (5 bases). This CDR3 is built from 12 residues. Trimming removed 2 bases from V and 10 bases from J, with 12 bases in between. Germline CDR1 SGHDT, CDR2 YYEEEE. The CDR3 loop reads CASSFGRVRAFF. The CDR3 DNA reads TGTGCCAGCAGCTTTGGCAGGGTTCGAGCTTTCTTT.

The CDR3 loop is CASSWTGNYGYTF. The CDR3 DNA sequence: TGTGCCAGCAGCTGGACAGGGAACTATGGCTACACCTTC. The gene calls are TRBV5-8 and TRBJ1-2; TRBD1 matches 8 bases. The CDR3 is made up of 13 amino acids. Germline CDR1 is SGHTS and CDR2 is YDEGEE. The ends lost 3 bases at V and 2 bases at J; junction bases unmatched: 0.

This sequence joins TRBV7-2 and TRBJ2-7; TRBD2 aligns across 12 bases. After removal of 0 bases from V and 6 bases from J, the junction contained 15 bases not matched to a gene. This CDR3 contains 19 residues. The germline CDR1 and CDR2 sequences are SGHTA and FQGNSA. The CDR3 DNA reads as TGTGCCAGCAGCTTAGCGGCTAGCGGGAGGGCCATCCCACCTTTCGAGCAGTACTTC. Amino acids: CASSLAASGRAIPPFEQYF.

The rearrangement uses TRBV7-9 and TRBJ2-3; 12 bases align to TRBD2. V lost 4 bases and J lost 0; bases outside the gene matches: 8. The germline V gene encodes CDR1 SEHNR and CDR2 FQNEAQ (reference sequence). This CDR3 contains 18 residues. The CDR3 reads CASSSLAGGPPSTDTQYF. CDR3 bases: TGTGCCAGCAGCTCACTAGCGGGAGGCCCGCCTAGCACAGATACGCAGTATTTT.

The chain joins TRBV4-1 to TRBJ1-2; 9 bases line up with TRBD1. The CDR3 loop spans 16 amino acids. Germline loops: CDR1 MGHRA, CDR2 YSYEKL. The V segment lost 2 bases and the J segment 4 bases; nucleotides outside the gene matches: 8. The CDR3, as DNA: TGCGCCAGCAGCCAAACCTCACAGGGGGCAGGCTATGGCTACACCTTC. Translated, it gives CASSQTSQGAGYGYTF.

The chain recombines TRBV18 with TRBJ2-4, with D perhaps matching TRBD1 (5 bases). Germline CDR1 and CDR2: KGHSH and LQKENI. The CDR3 is made up of 14 amino acids. V lost 3 bases and J 7 bases, leaving 13 bases between the germline ends. The CDR3 sequence: CASSPGAPSNIQYF. The CDR3, as DNA: TGTGCCAGCTCACCTGGGGCGCCGAGTAACATTCAGTACTTC.

The chain combines TRBV5-4 with TRBJ2-3; possible D gene TRBD2, 7 bases. V was clipped by 4 bases and J by 1 base, with 16 bases between them. The V gene's germline CDR1 is SGHNT and CDR2 YYREEE (reference sequence). The CDR3 consists of 16 residues. The DNA of the CDR3 is TGTGCCAGCAGCCCCAATGGGGGGGCAGGCACAGATACGCAGTATTTT. Translated, it gives CASSPNGGAGTDTQYF.

This clone was seen only a few times. This sequence joins TRBV19 and TRBJ2-7, with D perhaps TRBD1 (5 bases). V was shortened by 4 bases and J by 9 bases, with 19 bases between the two germline ends. The CDR3 has 14 amino acids. Germline loops: CDR1 LNHDA, CDR2 SQIVND (reference sequence). The CDR3: CASSTGQFYAGQYF. DNA of the CDR3: TGTGCCAGTAGTACAGGGCAATTCTACGCAGGGCAGTACTTC.

The V call is TRBV5-1, the J call TRBJ2-3, with D perhaps TRBD2 (5 bases). V was cut by 1 base and J by 5 bases, with 8 bases left in between. The V gene's germline CDR1 is SGHRS and CDR2 YFSETQ. CDR3 size: 13 residues. The DNA for the CDR3 is TGCGCCAGCAGCTTGACTGGAGGAGATACGCAGTATTTT. This translates into CASSLTGGDTQYF.

This rearrangement joins TRBV19 to TRBJ2-2, with D tentatively TRBD1 (5 bases). Germline V gene data show CDR1 as LNHDA and CDR2 as SQIVND (reference sequence). V was pared by 5 bases and J by 2 bases, with 9 bases between. The CDR3 consists of 14 residues. In DNA, the CDR3 is TGTGCCAGTAGTGGGGCATATAACACCGGGGAGCTGTTTTTT. The encoded protein is CASSGAYNTGELFF.

The V call is TRBV19, the J call TRBJ2-5; TRBD1 matches 8 bases. The CDR3 covers 13 residues. CDR1 LNHDA and CDR2 SQIVND come from the germline V gene (reference sequence). The V segment lost 7 bases and the J segment 5 bases; nucleotides outside the gene matches: 6. Here the CDR3 DNA reads TGTGCCAGTACTGACAGGGGCTATGAGACCCAGTACTTC. It specifies CASTDRGYETQYF. Combining the CDR3 with reference TRBV19 and TRBJ2-5 gives the whole variable domain DGGITQSPKYLFRKEGQNVTLSCEQNLNHDAMYWYRQDPGQGLRLIYYSQIVNDFQKGDIAEGYSVSREKKESFPLTVTSAQKNPTAFYLCASTDRGYETQYFGPGTRLLVL.

The V and J genes are TRBV15 and TRBJ2-2; TRBD2 matches 16 bases. The V gene's germline CDR1 is LNHNV and CDR2 YYDKDF (reference sequence). Unmatched junction bases numbered 3, after V lost 0 bases and J lost 5 bases. The CDR3 runs 18 residues. CDR3 coding DNA: TGTGCCACCAGCAGAGAGGGACTAGCGGGAGGGGGGACCGGGGAGCTGTTTTTT. Residues: CATSREGLAGGGTGELFF.

CDR3 amino acids: CASTALGGYGYTF. The CDR3 coding sequence is TGTGCCAGCACTGCCCTGGGGGGCTATGGCTACACCTTC. This chain connects TRBV27 to TRBJ1-2; possible D gene TRBD1, 5 bases. The CDR3 runs to 13 residues. Trimming took 7 bases from V and 4 from J, leaving 13 bases between them. From germline, CDR1 is MNHEY and CDR2 SMNVEV (reference sequence).

The V and J genes are TRBV7-2 and TRBJ1-1; unclear D gene. Trimming removed 2 bases at V and 5 bases at J, with 15 bases between. Germline V lookup: CDR1 SGHTA, CDR2 FQGNSA. The CDR3 has 15 amino acids. The CDR3 loop reads CASSLNGEGSTEAFF. DNA for the CDR3: TGTGCCAGCAGCTTAAACGGGGAAGGAAGTACTGAAGCTTTCTTT.

V gene TRBV29-1 combines with J gene TRBJ1-1; no reliable D call. V was shortened by 3 bases and J by 3 bases, with 14 bases between the two germline ends. There are 14 residues in the CDR3. Germline-derived CDR1 and CDR2 are SQVTM and ANQGSEA. CDR3: CSVERQRGDTEAFF. The CDR3 DNA sequence: TGCAGCGTTGAGAGGCAGCGAGGCGACACTGAAGCTTTCTTT.

The CDR3 region is CASSYSFRAAGNTIYF. The CDR3, as DNA: TGTGCCAGCAGTTACTCTTTCAGGGCGGCTGGAAACACCATATATTTT. This rearrangement joins TRBV6-5 to TRBJ1-3; TRBD1 is a possible D gene (5 bases). Trimming cost V 0 bases and J 2 bases, with 11 bases left between them. CDR3 length: 16 amino acids. CDR1 and CDR2 from the germline V gene are MNHEY and SVGAGI.

The rearrangement uses TRBV18 and TRBJ2-7; 9 positions match TRBD2. The CDR3 runs 15 residues. The trim removed 3 bases at V and 4 bases at J, leaving 7 bases unmatched. Germline CDR1 reads KGHSH; CDR2 reads LQKENI. CDR3 sequence: CASSPSFSGSYEQYF. The CDR3 nucleotides read TGTGCCAGCTCACCGTCTTTTAGCGGGAGTTACGAGCAGTACTTC.

This chain joins TRBV19 and TRBJ2-3, with a weak D call TRBD2 (6 bases). This CDR3 spans 15 amino acids. Germline CDR1 and CDR2: LNHDA and SQIVND (reference sequence). Between the trimmed V and J ends, which lost 8 bases and 5 bases, there was a span of 20 bases. This chain's CDR3 is CASQRSTGEGDTQYF. The CDR3 nucleotides are TGTGCCAGTCAAAGGTCTACGGGAGAGGGAGATACGCAGTATTTT. The complete variable domain, with remaining parts taken from reference TRBV19 and TRBJ2-3, reads DGGITQSPKYLFRKEGQNVTLSCEQNLNHDAMYWYRQDPGQGLRLIYYSQIVNDFQKGDIAEGYSVSREKKESFPLTVTSAQKNPTAFYLCASQRSTGEGDTQYFGPGTRLTVL.

The chain is built from TRBV7-2 and TRBJ2-5; TRBD2 is a possible D gene (5 bases). In germline, CDR1 is SGHTA, CDR2 FQGNSA. Trimming took off 2 bases at V and 0 bases at J, with 7 bases between the two ends. This CDR3 has 14 residues. CDR3 sequence (DNA): TGTGCCAGCAGCTTATCGCGGGACCAAGAGACCCAGTACTTC. This encodes CASSLSRDQETQYF. Full variable domain (outside the CDR3, taken from reference TRBV7-2 and TRBJ2-5): GAGVSQSPSNKVTEKGKDVELRCDPISGHTALYWYRQSLGQGLEFLIYFQGNSAPDKSGLPSDRFSAERTGGSVSTLTIQRTQQEDSAVYLCASSLSRDQETQYFGPGTRLLVL.

The chain carries TRBV7-9 and TRBJ2-1; the match to TRBD2 covers 11 bases. J lost 8 bases, V lost 2 bases, and 5 bases had no gene match. CDR3 length: 15 residues. CDR1 is SEHNR, CDR2 FQNEAQ, per germline (reference sequence). The CDR3 DNA reads TGTGCCAGCAGCTTATCGGGGACTAGCGGATATGAGCAGTTCTTC. This sequence encodes CASSLSGTSGYEQFF.

This clone was observed a handful of times. V and J are TRBV15 and TRBJ1-3, with a tentative D call TRBD1 (5 bases). Germline-derived CDR1 and CDR2 are LNHNV and YYDKDF (reference sequence). This CDR3 contains 16 residues. The V end was cut by 0 bases, the J end by 0 bases, with 9 bases between. DNA of the CDR3: TGTGCCACCAGCAGAGAGGACACCGGCTCTGGAAACACCATATATTTT. It is translated as CATSREDTGSGNTIYF.